This T cell receptor (beta chain) was obtained from a study of T cell responses to AZD1222 COVID-19 vaccine. For the study at large: Recipients boosted at about 4 weeks or about 12 weeks are pooled.

Study conclusions and caveats: Repertoire sampling occurred only after the peak T cell response. The donors showed a predominance of white British ancestry and of females, with possible underestimation of clonal diversity. Spike-specific TCR depth and breadth grew after two AZD1222 doses.

The CDR3 length is 16 residues. Trimming took off 0 bases at V and 0 bases at J, with 10 bases between the two ends. Germline V gene sequence: CDR1 SGHRS, CDR2 YFSETQ. Comment on this clone: Its specificity is not known.

Here immunoSEQ multiplex PCR was the method, and the copy in TCRdb shows in-frame clones only, minus some. The data show about 100,000 clones, about 89% seen once. This TCR came from an adult in good health. The chain links TRBV5-1 to TRBJ2-1; no clear D. The source was peripheral blood, collected on day 0 of AZD1222 vaccination. The CDR3 sequence is CASSLDALGSYNEQFF. Written as DNA, the CDR3 is TGCGCCAGCAGCTTGGATGCCTTGGGCTCCTACAATGAGCAGTTCTTC.